A single sample gave rise to the 19 T cell receptor beta chains below, sequenced in a study of blood T cell repertoires in COVID-19. The protocol was immunoSEQ multiplex PCR, while the TCRdb copy is restricted to in-frame clones and leaves out a portion. The sample gives about 250,000 clones, 80% to 90% of which show up once; about 3% is in the top ten. Sequenced: peripheral blood. These receptors originate from a woman younger than 45 with active or convalescent COVID-19.

Concerning this clone itself: The junction shows a germline mismatch at one end, possibly a read error. V and J are TRBV7-7 and TRBJ2-5, with D tentatively TRBD2 (6 bases). The CDR3 is made up of 13 amino acids. Germline V CDR1 and CDR2: SSHAT, FNYEAQ (reference sequence). This CDR3 is CASSPGSGETQYF. CDR3 nucleotide sequence: TGTGCTAGCAGCCCAGGCAGCGGGGAGACCCAGTACTTC.

The chain has TRBV7-2 and TRBJ1-5, with D maybe TRBD1 (6 bases). The CDR3 sequence is 16 residues long. The germline V gene encodes CDR1 SGHTA and CDR2 FQGNSA. Trimming stripped 5 bases from V and 5 bases from J, with 19 bases between. In nucleotides, the CDR3 is TGTGCCAGCAGCCCAGGGGCGGTGAGCAACTATCAGCCCCAGCATTTT. This translates into CASSPGAVSNYQPQHF. Combining the CDR3 with reference TRBV7-2 and TRBJ1-5 gives the whole variable domain GAGVSQSPSNKVTEKGKDVELRCDPISGHTALYWYRQSLGQGLEFLIYFQGNSAPDKSGLPSDRFSAERTGGSVSTLTIQRTQQEDSAVYLCASSPGAVSNYQPQHFGDGTRLSIL.

This chain uses TRBV7-2 with TRBJ1-2; a possible D gene is TRBD1 (6 bases). Trimming removed 5 bases from V and 0 bases from J, with 13 bases in between. CDR3 length equals 15 residues. Germline lookup yields CDR1 SGHTA and CDR2 FQGNSA. The CDR3 protein is CASSLFQGSNYGYTF. In nucleotides, the CDR3 is TGTGCCAGCAGCCTTTTCCAGGGGTCTAACTATGGCTACACCTTC. Drawing the rest from reference TRBV7-2 and TRBJ1-2, the complete variable domain is GAGVSQSPSNKVTEKGKDVELRCDPISGHTALYWYRQSLGQGLEFLIYFQGNSAPDKSGLPSDRFSAERTGGSVSTLTIQRTQQEDSAVYLCASSLFQGSNYGYTFGSGTRLTVV.

The count of this clone is one. The chain uses TRBV6-6 and TRBJ1-6; no clear D gene. Germline assignment: CDR1 MNHNY and CDR2 SVGAGI (reference sequence). This CDR3 is 15 amino acids long. Trimming removed 0 bases from V and 6 bases from J, with 9 bases in between. The DNA for the CDR3 is TGTGCCAGCAGTTACTCGGAGGGAGGTAATTCACCCCTCCACTTT. Amino acids: CASSYSEGGNSPLHF.

The chain has TRBV27 and TRBJ1-5; D call uncertain. Trimming stripped 5 bases from V and 6 bases from J, with 11 bases between. This CDR3 has 13 residues. Germline V gene lookup returns CDR1 MNHEY and CDR2 SMNVEV (reference sequence). Here the CDR3 reads CASSPSAGQPQHF. The CDR3 bases are TGTGCCAGCAGTCCGAGTGCGGGTCAGCCCCAGCATTTT.

This rearrangement joins TRBV7-9 to TRBJ2-7; D may be TRBD2 (5 bases). V lost 7 bases to trimming and J lost 2 bases, with 9 bases between them. The CDR3 is 12 amino acids. The germline CDR1 and CDR2 sequences are SEHNR and FQNEAQ (reference sequence). Here the CDR3 reads CASNEGAYEQYF. As DNA, the CDR3 is TGTGCCAGCAATGAGGGCGCCTACGAGCAGTACTTC.

V and J are TRBV4-3 and TRBJ2-1; a possible D gene is TRBD2 (5 bases). V lost 1 base to trimming and J lost 8 bases, with 9 bases between them. Germline V CDR1 and CDR2: LGHNA, YSLEER. CDR3 length: 13 residues. The CDR3 loop is CASSQVRGHEQFF. The DNA for the CDR3 is TGCGCCAGCAGCCAAGTCAGAGGGCATGAGCAGTTCTTC.

The chain carries TRBV19 and TRBJ2-7; D is possibly TRBD1 (6 bases). There are 14 residues in the CDR3. Per germline, CDR1 LNHDA and CDR2 SQIVND (reference sequence). V lost 5 bases and J 2 bases, leaving 13 bases between the germline ends. The CDR3: CASSDLTGPYEQYF. DNA of the CDR3: TGTGCCAGTAGTGACCTGACAGGCCCCTACGAGCAGTACTTC.

This chain joins TRBV28 and TRBJ1-5, with 11 bases aligning to TRBD1. J gave up 5 bases and V 5 bases, and 8 bases lay outside the gene matches. This CDR3 has 16 residues. In germline, CDR1 is MDHEN, CDR2 SYDVKM. CDR3 amino acids: CASSKPGTGGYQPQHF. CDR3 bases: TGTGCCAGCAGTAAACCAGGGACAGGGGGGTATCAGCCCCAGCATTTT.

The CDR3 here is CAISNRSGNTIYF. The CDR3 bases are TGTGCCATCAGCAACAGGAGTGGAAACACCATATATTTT. The chain joins TRBV10-3 to TRBJ1-3; D possibly corresponds to TRBD1 (5 bases). Trimming cost V 6 bases and J 3 bases, with 9 bases left between them. CDR3 length equals 13 residues. The germline gives CDR1 ENHRY, CDR2 SYGVKD.

The chain links TRBV27 to TRBJ2-3; D unclear. The CDR3 is made up of 12 amino acids. Per germline, CDR1 MNHEY and CDR2 SMNVEV (reference sequence). The V gene lost 6 bases and the J gene lost 4 bases, with 8 bases spanning the gap. CDR3 protein: CASSPTPDTQYF. The CDR3 DNA reads TGTGCCAGCAGCCCTACTCCAGATACGCAGTATTTT.

V is TRBV7-9 and J is TRBJ1-2, with 7 bases aligning to TRBD1. The CDR3 spans 14 residues. V trimming: 0 bases; J trimming: 4 bases; junction bases outside the gene matches: 2. The germline V gene has CDR1 SEHNR and CDR2 FQNEAQ (reference sequence). CDR3 coding DNA: TGTGCCAGCAGCTTAGCGACAGGGACCTATGGCTACACCTTC. The encoded protein is CASSLATGTYGYTF. The variable domain in full, with the rest retrieved from reference TRBV7-9 and TRBJ1-2, is DTGVSQNPRHKITKRGQNVTFRCDPISEHNRLYWYRQTLGQGPEFLTYFQNEAQLEKSRLLSDRFSAERPKGSFSTLEIQRTEQGDSAMYLCASSLATGTYGYTFGSGTRLTVV.

The chain couples TRBV5-6 to TRBJ1-1; D is ambiguous. Per the germline V gene, CDR1 is SGHDT and CDR2 is YYEEEE. This CDR3 has 15 residues. The ends were cut back, 2 bases at V and 0 bases at J, with 11 bases in the middle. CDR3 bases: TGTGCCAGCAGCTTTAACCGGGTTCTGAACACTGAAGCTTTCTTT. Protein product: CASSFNRVLNTEAFF.

V and J are TRBV7-9 and TRBJ2-5; tentative D call: TRBD1 (5 bases). There are 13 residues in the CDR3. V was clipped by 3 bases and J by 4 bases, with 9 bases between them. Per germline, CDR1 SEHNR and CDR2 FQNEAQ (reference sequence). The CDR3 reads CASSFRGPETQYF. CDR3 sequence (DNA): TGTGCCAGCAGCTTTAGGGGTCCAGAGACCCAGTACTTC.

This clone is a singleton in its sample. This rearrangement joins TRBV5-3 to TRBJ2-7, with a possible D match to TRBD2 (5 bases). TRBV5-3 is an ORF, and what it does is uncertain. V shed 3 bases and J shed 3 bases, with 10 bases lying between them. The CDR3 runs 13 residues. CDR3 in amino acids: CARSCRGIYEQYF. CDR3 nucleotide sequence: TGTGCCAGAAGCTGTCGGGGTATCTACGAGCAGTACTTC.

CDR3 coding DNA: TGTGCCAGCAGTTTAGGCCCTTTTGAAAAACTGTTTTTT. It is translated as CASSLGPFEKLFF. The chain carries TRBV28 and TRBJ1-4, with D unclear. V was cut by 2 bases and J by 7 bases, with 8 bases left in between. This CDR3 is built from 13 residues. The germline CDR1 and CDR2 sequences are MDHEN and SYDVKM.

The J gene is TRBJ2-5, the V gene TRBV3-1 (or the pseudogene TRBV3-2), with 10 nucleotides matching TRBD2. The CDR3 runs 13 residues. V lost 5 bases, J lost 3 bases, and 0 bases stayed unmatched. Germline assignment: CDR1 LGHDT and CDR2 YNNKEL (reference sequence). The CDR3: CASSGLAEETQYF. The DNA for the CDR3 is TGTGCCAGCAGCGGACTAGCGGAAGAGACCCAGTACTTC.

The rearrangement links TRBV4-2 to TRBJ2-3; D might be TRBD2 (5 bases). Germline V gives CDR1 LGHNA, CDR2 YNFKEQ. This CDR3 comprises 16 residues. The V and J ends lost 1 base and 0 bases respectively, with 11 bases between them. CDR3 region: CASSQVASSSTDTQYF. For the CDR3, the DNA is TGTGCCAGCAGCCAAGTAGCGTCATCTAGCACAGATACGCAGTATTTT.

This clone appeared once. This chain links TRBV7-3 with TRBJ1-1; weak D call: TRBD1 (6 bases). V lost 5 bases and J lost 7, with 17 bases in between. Germline V lookup: CDR1 SGHTA, CDR2 FQGTGA. This CDR3 comprises 14 residues. CDR3 in amino acids: CASSPQGSQGEAFF. CDR3 DNA: TGTGCCAGCAGCCCTCAGGGGTCACAGGGTGAAGCTTTCTTT. The full variable domain, rest sourced from reference TRBV7-3 and TRBJ1-1, is GAGVSQTPSNKVTEKGKYVELRCDPISGHTALYWYRQSLGQGPEFLIYFQGTGAADDSGLPNDRFFAVRPEGSVSTLKIQRTERGDSAVYLCASSPQGSQGEAFFGQGTRLTVV.